The present TCR beta chain was sequenced within a study of blood T cells in healthy people across ages. At the level of the study: Capture by template switching was about one barcoded beta molecule per two T cells.

Details on this clonotype: The antigen is undetermined.

Healthy Caucasian individuals from Russia aged roughly 6 to 90 were enrolled as donors. The second PCR ran about 6 to 12 cycles with a sample-barcoded 5' primer and J-beta primers. From the 5' RACE reads, TCRdb called clonotypes with MiXCR, one entry per CDR3 protein. The table lists around 1,700,000 distinct CDR3 sequences, approximately 28% of them singletons, with less than 9.5% in the top ten. Study-wide results and caveats: Without sorted subsets, naive and antigen-experienced compartments could not be conclusively compared.

This receptor was identified in a woman aged 25-40 years in good health. Source material: blood.

CDR3 sequence: CASSRDGTETYGYTF. Written as DNA, the CDR3 is TGCGCCAGCAGCCGGGACGGGACGGAGACTTATGGCTACACCTTC. V and J are TRBV4-3 and TRBJ1-2, with D perhaps TRBD1 (5 bases). This CDR3 contains 15 residues. The V and J ends lost 4 bases and 5 bases respectively, with 17 bases between them. Germline CDR1 LGHNA, CDR2 YSLEER.